This T cell receptor beta chain was captured in a study of cytomegalovirus exposure and HLA in healthy donors. Produced via immunoSEQ multiplex PCR; TCRdb's table is partial and in-frame only. The sample records fewer than 200,000 clones, under 90% being singletons. This receptor was taken from a man between 18 and 35 years old in good health and CMV-seropositive. Sequencing used PBMCs.

In DNA, the CDR3 is TGTGCCAGCAGCCAAGCGGGACTAGCGGGTGGTGGAGATACGCAGTATTTT. It yields the protein CASSQAGLAGGGDTQYF. V is TRBV4-2 and J is TRBJ2-3, with TRBD2 matching over 12 bases. Germline V gene lookup returns CDR1 LGHNA and CDR2 YNFKEQ. The CDR3 runs to 17 residues. With 1 base clipped from V and 5 bases from J, the junction kept 7 bases outside the gene matches.